This T cell receptor (beta chain) comes out of a study of OX40 agonist ivuxolimab in advanced cancers. The wider study: An agonistic human IgG2 monoclonal antibody against OX40 (CD134) was given. Prior anti-PD-1, anti-PD-L1 or anti-CTLA-4 therapy was allowed; about 39% had some.

This CDR3 comprises 19 residues. Trimming cost V 2 bases and J 0 bases; bases outside gene matches: 12. CDR1 MNHEY and CDR2 SMNVEV come from the germline V gene (reference sequence). Profiling relied on immunoSEQ multiplex PCR, and the TCRdb table lists in-frame clones only, not all of them. Of about 97,000 clones listed, around 85% are singletons. As regards this clone: The antigen is unknown.

General study points: At 0.1 to 3.0 mg/kg, clonal expansion of CD4+ and CD8+ blood T cells had occurred by week 6.

V is TRBV27 and J is TRBJ1-4; 7 nucleotides agree with TRBD1. The material sequenced was CD4+ or CD8+ T cells sorted from blood, taken in a trial of the OX40 agonist ivuxolimab. This clonotype was obtained from an adult with an advanced solid tumor such as melanoma, head and neck, liver or kidney cancer. The chain's CDR3 is CASSLVRPGQSATNEKLFF. The DNA of the CDR3 is TGTGCCAGCAGTTTAGTCAGACCGGGACAGAGTGCAACTAATGAAAAACTGTTTTTT.